The T cell receptor (beta chain) under discussion was sequenced for a study of blood T cell repertoires in COVID-19. Overall study context: PBMCs, B-cell-depleted T cells, or T cells provided the cDNA or gDNA that made up the material.

Data came from immunoSEQ multiplex PCR; TCRdb stores just in-frame clones and leaves some out. The repertoire holds over 70,000 clones, with 80% as singletons. V trimming: 0 bases; J trimming: 4 bases; junction bases outside the gene matches: 5. The V gene's germline CDR1 is GTSNPN and CDR2 SVGIG (reference sequence). The length of the CDR3 is 16 residues. This receptor was taken from a man between 65 and 80 years old who had recovered from COVID-19. V and J are TRBV30 and TRBJ1-6, with TRBD1 matching 8 bases. The sample consisted of peripheral blood. CDR3 region: CAWSVAGGKYNSPLHF. In DNA, the CDR3 is TGTGCCTGGAGTGTGGCAGGGGGCAAGTATAATTCACCCCTCCACTTT.